The present TCR beta chain was sequenced within a study of blood T cell repertoires in COVID-19. Turning to the study itself: From the United States, Italy and Spain came samples of acute and convalescent COVID-19.

Germline V gene lookup returns CDR1 SGHDT and CDR2 YYEEEE. There are 15 residues in the CDR3. The V end was cut by 4 bases, the J end by 0 bases, with 14 bases between. Profiling relied on immunoSEQ multiplex PCR, and the TCRdb table lists in-frame clones only, not all of them. The sample contains about 210,000 clones, roughly nine tenths of which appear only once. What the recovered Cohort 3 donors had was two negative PCRs, clearance, or symptom resolution. The sequence came from a woman aged 18-30 years who had recovered from COVID-19. Sequencing input: PBMCs or T cells enriched from blood (not recorded which). The chain joins TRBV5-6 to TRBJ2-7; unclear D gene. The CDR3 nucleotides are TGTGCCAGCAGCCTGTTCACGGTGAGCTCCTACGAGCAGTACTTC. Amino acid sequence: CASSLFTVSSYEQYF.